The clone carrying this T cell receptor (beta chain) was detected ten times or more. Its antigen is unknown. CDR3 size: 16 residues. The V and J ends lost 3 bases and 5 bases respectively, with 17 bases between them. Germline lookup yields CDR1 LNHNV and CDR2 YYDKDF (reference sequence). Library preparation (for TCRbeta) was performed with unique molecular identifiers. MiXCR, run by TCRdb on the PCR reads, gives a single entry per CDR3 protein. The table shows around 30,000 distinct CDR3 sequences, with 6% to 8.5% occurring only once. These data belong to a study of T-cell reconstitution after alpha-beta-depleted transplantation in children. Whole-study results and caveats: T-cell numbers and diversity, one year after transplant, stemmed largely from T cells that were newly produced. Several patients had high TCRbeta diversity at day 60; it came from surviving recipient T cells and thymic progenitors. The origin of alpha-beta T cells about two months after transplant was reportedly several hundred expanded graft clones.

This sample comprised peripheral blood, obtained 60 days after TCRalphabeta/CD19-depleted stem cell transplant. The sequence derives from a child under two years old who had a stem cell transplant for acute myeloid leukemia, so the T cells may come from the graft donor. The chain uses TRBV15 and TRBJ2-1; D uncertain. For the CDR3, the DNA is TGTGCCACCAGCAGCAGCCACAGCTTCGGTAACAATGAGCAGTTCTTC. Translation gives CATSSSHSFGNNEQFF.